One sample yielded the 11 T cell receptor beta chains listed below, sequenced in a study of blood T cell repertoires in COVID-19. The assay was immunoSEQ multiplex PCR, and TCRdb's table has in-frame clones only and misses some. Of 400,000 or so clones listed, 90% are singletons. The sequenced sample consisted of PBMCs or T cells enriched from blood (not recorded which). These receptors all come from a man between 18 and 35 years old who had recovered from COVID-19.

The CDR3 is CASRLVPNEKLFF. In DNA form, the CDR3 reads TGTGCCAGCAGACTCGTACCTAATGAAAAACTGTTTTTT. The chain carries TRBV27 and TRBJ1-4; D is uncertain. This CDR3 is 13 amino acids long. The germline V gene has CDR1 MNHEY and CDR2 SMNVEV (reference sequence). Trimming took off 6 bases at V and 3 bases at J, with 8 bases between the two ends.

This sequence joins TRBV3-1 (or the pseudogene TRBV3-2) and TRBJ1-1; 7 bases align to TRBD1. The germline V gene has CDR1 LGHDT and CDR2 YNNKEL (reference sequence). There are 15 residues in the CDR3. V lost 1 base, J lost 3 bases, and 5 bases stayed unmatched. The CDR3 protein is CASSQGGDRDTEAFF. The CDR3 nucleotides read TGTGCCAGCAGCCAAGGAGGGGACAGAGACACTGAAGCTTTCTTT.

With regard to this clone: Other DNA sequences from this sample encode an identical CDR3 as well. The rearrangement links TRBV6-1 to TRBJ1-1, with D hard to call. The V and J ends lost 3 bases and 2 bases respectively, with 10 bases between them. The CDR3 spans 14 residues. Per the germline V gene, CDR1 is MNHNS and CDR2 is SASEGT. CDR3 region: CASSEAGRNTEAFF. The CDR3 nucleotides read TGTGCCAGCAGTGAGGCAGGTCGAAACACTGAAGCTTTCTTT.

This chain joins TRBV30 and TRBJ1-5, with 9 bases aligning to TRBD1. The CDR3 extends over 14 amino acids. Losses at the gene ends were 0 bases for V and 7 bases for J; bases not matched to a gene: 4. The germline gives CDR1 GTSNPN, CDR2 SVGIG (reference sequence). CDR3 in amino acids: CAWSVGTGHQPQHF. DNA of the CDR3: TGTGCCTGGAGTGTGGGGACAGGGCACCAGCCCCAGCATTTT. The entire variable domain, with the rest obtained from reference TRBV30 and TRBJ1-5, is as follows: SQTIHQWPATLVQPVGSPLSLECTVEGTSNPNLYWYRQAAGRGLQLLFYSVGIGQISSEVPQNLSASRPQDRQFILSSKKLLLSDSGFYLCAWSVGTGHQPQHFGDGTRLSIL.

The CDR3 DNA is TGTGCCAGCAACTCCCGACTAGCGGGTATTCAAGAGACCCAGTACTTC. It specifies CASNSRLAGIQETQYF. The chain uses TRBV27 and TRBJ2-5, with 10 bases matching TRBD2. The V segment lost 7 bases and the J segment 2 bases; nucleotides outside the gene matches: 10. Per germline, CDR1 MNHEY and CDR2 SMNVEV (reference sequence). This CDR3 has 16 amino acids.

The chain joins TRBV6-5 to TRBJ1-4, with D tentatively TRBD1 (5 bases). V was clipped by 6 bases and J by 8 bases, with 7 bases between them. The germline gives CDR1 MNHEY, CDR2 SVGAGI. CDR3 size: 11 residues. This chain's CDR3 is CASRGGEKLFF. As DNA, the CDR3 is TGTGCCAGCAGGGGGGGAGAAAAACTGTTTTTT.

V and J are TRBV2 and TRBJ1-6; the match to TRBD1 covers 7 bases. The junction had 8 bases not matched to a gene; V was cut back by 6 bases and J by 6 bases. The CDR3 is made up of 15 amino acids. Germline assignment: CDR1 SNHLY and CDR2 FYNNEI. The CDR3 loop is CASSRDSGVNSPLHF. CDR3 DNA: TGTGCCAGCAGCAGGGACAGTGGGGTTAATTCACCCCTCCACTTT.

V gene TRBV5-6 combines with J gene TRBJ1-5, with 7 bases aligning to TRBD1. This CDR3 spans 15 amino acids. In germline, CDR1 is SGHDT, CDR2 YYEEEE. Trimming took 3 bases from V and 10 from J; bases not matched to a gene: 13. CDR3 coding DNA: TGTGCCAGCAGCTCACAGGGGTCACCTGGTCCCCCCCAGCATTTT. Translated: CASSSQGSPGPPQHF. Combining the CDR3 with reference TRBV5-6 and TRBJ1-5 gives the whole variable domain DAGVTQSPTHLIKTRGQQVTLRCSPKSGHDTVSWYQQALGQGPQFIFQYYEEEERQRGNFPDRFSGHQFPNYSSELNVNALLLGDSALYLCASSSQGSPGPPQHFGDGTRLSIL.

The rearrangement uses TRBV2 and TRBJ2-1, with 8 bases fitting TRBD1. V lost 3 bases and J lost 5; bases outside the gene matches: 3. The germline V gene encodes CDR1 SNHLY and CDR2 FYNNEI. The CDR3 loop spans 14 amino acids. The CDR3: CASSDRGLNNEQFF. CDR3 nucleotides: TGTGCCAGCAGTGACAGGGGGCTCAACAATGAGCAGTTCTTC.

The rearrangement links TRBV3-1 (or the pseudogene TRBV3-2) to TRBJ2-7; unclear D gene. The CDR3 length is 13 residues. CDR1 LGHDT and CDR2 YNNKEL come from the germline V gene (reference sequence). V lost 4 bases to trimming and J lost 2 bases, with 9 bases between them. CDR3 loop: CASSRPPTYEQYF. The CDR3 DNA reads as TGTGCCAGCAGCCGCCCGCCTACCTACGAGCAGTACTTC.

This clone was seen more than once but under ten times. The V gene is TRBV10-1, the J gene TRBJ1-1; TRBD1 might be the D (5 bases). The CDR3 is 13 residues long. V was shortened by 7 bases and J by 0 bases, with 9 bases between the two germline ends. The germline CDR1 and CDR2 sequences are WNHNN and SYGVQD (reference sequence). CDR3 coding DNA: TGCGCCAGCAAGGCAGGGATGAACACTGAAGCTTTCTTT. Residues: CASKAGMNTEAFF.